This T cell receptor beta chain was observed in a study of PD-L1 blockade in urothelial cancer. Note on this clone: The junction and the germline gene differ at one end; a read error may be behind it.

Germline CDR1 is SGHTA and CDR2 is FQGNSA. This CDR3 is 15 amino acids long. The time point is: peripheral blood 6 weeks after treatment start. Profiling relied on immunoSEQ multiplex PCR, and the TCRdb table lists in-frame clones only, not all of them. The sample has about 130,000 clones; approximately 85% are singletons. The chain couples TRBV7-2 to TRBJ2-7; 9 nucleotides align to TRBD2. This receptor was taken from a man between 50 and 59 years old with urothelial cancer. This material consisted of PBMCs, taken around atezolizumab (anti-PD-L1) treatment. This chain's CDR3 is CASSLAGLKAYEQYF. In DNA form, the CDR3 reads TGTGCCAGCAGCCTAGCGGGACTAAAAGCCTACGAGCAGTACTTC.